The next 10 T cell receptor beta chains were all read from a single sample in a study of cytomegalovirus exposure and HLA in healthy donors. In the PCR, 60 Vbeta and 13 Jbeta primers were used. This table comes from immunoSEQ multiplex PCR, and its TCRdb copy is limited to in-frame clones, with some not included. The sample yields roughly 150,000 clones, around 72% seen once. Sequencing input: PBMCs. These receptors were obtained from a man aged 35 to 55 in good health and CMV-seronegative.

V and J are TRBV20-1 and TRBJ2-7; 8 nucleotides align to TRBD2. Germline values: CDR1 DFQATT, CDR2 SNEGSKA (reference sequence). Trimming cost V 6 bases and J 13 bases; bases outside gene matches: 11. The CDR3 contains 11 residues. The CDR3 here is CSASTGTRGYF. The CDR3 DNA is TGCAGTGCAAGCACCGGGACTAGGGGTTACTTC.

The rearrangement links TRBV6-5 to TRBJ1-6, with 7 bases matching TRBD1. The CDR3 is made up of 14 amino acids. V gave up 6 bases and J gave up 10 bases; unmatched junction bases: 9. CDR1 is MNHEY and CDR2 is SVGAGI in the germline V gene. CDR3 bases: TGTGCCAGCAGGAACAGGGGAAATTTGTCACCCCTCCACTTT. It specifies CASRNRGNLSPLHF.

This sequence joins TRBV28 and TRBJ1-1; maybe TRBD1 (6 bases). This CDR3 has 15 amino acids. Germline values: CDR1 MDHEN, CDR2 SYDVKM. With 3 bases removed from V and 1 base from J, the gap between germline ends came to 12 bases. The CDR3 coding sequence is TGTGCCAGCAGTTTCTTCGGGACACCGAACACTGAAGCTTTCTTT. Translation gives CASSFFGTPNTEAFF.

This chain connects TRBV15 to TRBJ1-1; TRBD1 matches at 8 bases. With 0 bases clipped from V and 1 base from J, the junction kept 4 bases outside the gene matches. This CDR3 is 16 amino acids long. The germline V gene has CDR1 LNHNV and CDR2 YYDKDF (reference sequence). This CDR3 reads CATSREQGDRNTEAFF. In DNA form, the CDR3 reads TGTGCCACCAGCAGAGAACAGGGGGACCGGAACACTGAAGCTTTCTTT. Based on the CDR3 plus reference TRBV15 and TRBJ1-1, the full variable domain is DAMVIQNPRYQVTQFGKPVTLSCSQTLNHNVMYWYQQKSSQAPKLLFHYYDKDFNNEADTPDNFQSRRPNTSFCFLDIRSPGLGDTAMYLCATSREQGDRNTEAFFGQGTRLTVV.

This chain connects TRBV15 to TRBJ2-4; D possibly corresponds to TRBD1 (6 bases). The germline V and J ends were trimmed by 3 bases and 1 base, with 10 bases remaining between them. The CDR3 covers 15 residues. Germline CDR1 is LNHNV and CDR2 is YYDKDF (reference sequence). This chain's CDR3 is CATSRRQGAKNIQYF. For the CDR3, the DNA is TGTGCCACCAGCAGGCGTCAGGGGGCCAAAAACATTCAGTACTTC.

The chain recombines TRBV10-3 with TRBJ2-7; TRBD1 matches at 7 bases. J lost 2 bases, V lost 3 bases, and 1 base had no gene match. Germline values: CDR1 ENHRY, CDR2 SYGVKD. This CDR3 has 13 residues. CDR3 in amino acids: CAISDGTAYEQYF. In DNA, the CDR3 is TGTGCCATCAGTGACGGGACAGCCTACGAGCAGTACTTC.

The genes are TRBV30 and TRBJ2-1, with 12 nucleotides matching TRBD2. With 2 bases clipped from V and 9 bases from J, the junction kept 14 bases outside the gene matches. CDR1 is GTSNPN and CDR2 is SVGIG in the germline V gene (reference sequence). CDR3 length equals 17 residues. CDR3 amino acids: CAWSFEASGRAGGEQFF. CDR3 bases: TGTGCCTGGAGTTTTGAGGCTAGCGGGAGGGCCGGGGGTGAGCAGTTCTTC. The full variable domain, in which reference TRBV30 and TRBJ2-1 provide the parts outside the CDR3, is SQTIHQWPATLVQPVGSPLSLECTVEGTSNPNLYWYRQAAGRGLQLLFYSVGIGQISSEVPQNLSASRPQDRQFILSSKKLLLSDSGFYLCAWSFEASGRAGGEQFFGPGTRLTVL.

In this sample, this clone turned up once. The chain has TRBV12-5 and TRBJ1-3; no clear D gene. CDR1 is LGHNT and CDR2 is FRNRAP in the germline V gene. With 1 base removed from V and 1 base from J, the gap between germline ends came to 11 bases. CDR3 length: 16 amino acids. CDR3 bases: TGTGCTAGTGGTTTGGCCGGGGATTGGTCTGGAAACACCATATATTTT. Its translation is CASGLAGDWSGNTIYF.

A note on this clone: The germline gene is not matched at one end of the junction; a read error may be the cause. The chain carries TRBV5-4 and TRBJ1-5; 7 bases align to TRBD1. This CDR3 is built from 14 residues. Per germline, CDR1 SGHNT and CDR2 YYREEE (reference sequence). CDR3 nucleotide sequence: TGTGCCAGCAGCTTAGGGGGCGGCAATCAGCCCCAGAATTTT. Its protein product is CASSLGGGNQPQNF.

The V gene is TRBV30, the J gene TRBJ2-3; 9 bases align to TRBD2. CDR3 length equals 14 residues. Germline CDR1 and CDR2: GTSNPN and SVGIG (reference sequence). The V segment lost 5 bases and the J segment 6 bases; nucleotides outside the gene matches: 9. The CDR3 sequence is CAWAPGLARDTQYF. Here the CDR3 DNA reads TGTGCCTGGGCCCCGGGACTAGCTCGGGATACGCAGTATTTT. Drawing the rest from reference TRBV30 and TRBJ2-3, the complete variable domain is SQTIHQWPATLVQPVGSPLSLECTVEGTSNPNLYWYRQAAGRGLQLLFYSVGIGQISSEVPQNLSASRPQDRQFILSSKKLLLSDSGFYLCAWAPGLARDTQYFGPGTRLTVL.